This TCR beta chain was recorded in a study of blood T cells in healthy people across ages. Whole-study results and caveats: Strongly correlated with naive T cell percentage was TCR beta diversity.

To note about this clonotype: Its antigen is unidentified.

CDR1 and CDR2 from the germline V gene are SGDLS and YYNGEE. The CDR3 covers 15 residues. Trimming cost V 0 bases and J 10 bases; bases outside gene matches: 10. Donors each provided 8 to 10 milliliters of peripheral blood. Total RNA extraction produced at least 5.5 micrograms (per sample) for the study. The second PCR ran roughly 6 to 11 cycles with a sample-barcoded 5' primer and J-beta primers. CDR3-containing paired-end reads numbered at least 2.5 million in each sample. TCRdb itself ran the 5' RACE reads through MiXCR, one entry per CDR3 protein. The data show 1.5 million to 2 million distinct CDR3 sequences, roughly 27% seen once.

Sequences were obtained from blood. The receptor was derived from a woman aged 30 to 39 in good health. The rearrangement links TRBV9 to TRBJ2-1; 7 bases agree with TRBD2. CDR3 nucleotide sequence: TGTGCCAGCAGCGTAGAAGGCGGGAGTCCGGAAGAGCAGTTCTTC. Translating it yields CASSVEGGSPEEQFF. The whole variable domain, filled in from reference TRBV9 and TRBJ2-1, reads DSGVTQTPKHLITATGQRVTLRCSPRSGDLSVYWYQQSLDQGLQFLIQYYNGEERAKGNILERFSAQQFPDLHSELNLSSLELGDSALYFCASSVEGGSPEEQFFGPGTRLTVL.